A single sample is the source of the 21 T cell receptor beta chains below, sequenced in a study of T cell changes during pregnancy in multiple sclerosis. The assay was immunoSEQ multiplex PCR, and TCRdb's table has in-frame clones only and misses some. The sample lists 40,000 to 55,000 clones, more than 85% occurring once. The material sequenced was CD8+ T cells from peripheral blood mononuclear cells, taken in the second trimester of pregnancy. All receptors come from a female donor with multiple sclerosis, enrolled in a pregnancy study.

The chain recombines TRBV7-2 with TRBJ1-2, with D hard to call. This CDR3 comprises 13 residues. From germline, CDR1 is SGHTA and CDR2 FQGNSA. The germline V and J ends were trimmed by 3 bases and 5 bases, with 10 bases remaining between them. As DNA, the CDR3 is TGTGCCAGCAGCTTTGGCCCCTCTTATGGCTACACCTTC. Translated: CASSFGPSYGYTF.

This clone was seen only once. The chain employs TRBV9 and TRBJ2-3, with D possibly matching TRBD2 (5 bases). Trimming cost V 0 bases and J 4 bases, with 9 bases left between them. The CDR3 has 14 amino acids. Germline CDR1 and CDR2: SGDLS and YYNGEE. The CDR3 here is CASSVAFGADTQYF. CDR3 coding DNA: TGTGCCAGCAGCGTAGCTTTCGGGGCAGATACGCAGTATTTT.

The chain is built from TRBV13 and TRBJ2-5; TRBD1 matches 10 bases. The J call may be wrong; the DNA end is better matched by TRBJ2-7. The CDR3 runs to 13 residues. CDR1 and CDR2 from the germline V gene are PRHDT and FYEKMQ (reference sequence). The CDR3 nucleotides read TGTGCCAGCAGCGCCGGACAGGGGGACGAGCAGTACTTC. Protein sequence: CASSAGQGDEQYF.

The chain has TRBV5-5 and TRBJ2-7, with D perhaps TRBD1 (6 bases). CDR1 is SGHKS and CDR2 is YYEKEE in the germline V gene (reference sequence). CDR3 size: 14 residues. V was clipped by 2 bases and J by 2 bases, with 11 bases between them. CDR3 protein: CASSFWDTTYEQYF. The DNA of the CDR3 is TGTGCCAGCAGCTTTTGGGACACCACCTACGAGCAGTACTTC.

The chain carries TRBV16 and TRBJ2-4; the match to TRBD2 covers 8 bases. The CDR3 extends over 17 amino acids. Germline V gene lookup returns CDR1 KGHSY and CDR2 FQNENV. The V gene end was trimmed by 0 bases and the J gene end by 1 base; junction bases not matched to a gene: 5. The CDR3 bases are TGTGCCAGCAGCCAATCAGGAGGCGGGGGGGCCAAAAACATTCAGTACTTC. Its protein is CASSQSGGGGAKNIQYF.

J is TRBJ2-4 and V is TRBV7-9, with a weak D call TRBD1 (5 bases). Germline CDR1 SEHNR, CDR2 FQNEAQ (reference sequence). This CDR3 comprises 14 residues. The V end was cut by 6 bases, the J end by 1 base, with 10 bases between. The CDR3 reads CASRPQGAKNIQYF. The CDR3 DNA is TGTGCCAGCAGGCCGCAGGGTGCCAAAAACATTCAGTACTTC.

The chain is built from TRBV6-5 and TRBJ1-2; 11 nucleotides agree with TRBD1. CDR3 size: 14 residues. The germline V gene encodes CDR1 MNHEY and CDR2 SVGAGI. V dropped 5 bases and J dropped 4; count of bases not matched to a gene: 3. This CDR3 reads CASSEGTGGYGYTF. Written as DNA, the CDR3 is TGTGCCAGCAGTGAAGGGACAGGGGGCTATGGCTACACCTTC.

V gene TRBV29-1 combines with J gene TRBJ1-2; tentative D call: TRBD1 (5 bases). The CDR3 is 15 residues long. CDR1 is SQVTM and CDR2 is ANQGSEA in the germline V gene. Trimming took off 6 bases at V and 3 bases at J, with 20 bases between the two ends. CDR3 nucleotides: TGCAGCGTCACCCTTCTGGTGGGGCAGGACTATGGCTACACCTTC. Translation: CSVTLLVGQDYGYTF.

This chain joins TRBV5-4 and TRBJ1-1, with D perhaps matching TRBD1 (6 bases). CDR3 length equals 14 residues. The V gene's germline CDR1 is SGHNT and CDR2 YYREEE (reference sequence). The V and J ends lost 2 bases and 2 bases respectively, with 10 bases between them. CDR3 nucleotides: TGTGCCAGCAGCTTCGGGACAACAAACACTGAAGCTTTCTTT. This codes for CASSFGTTNTEAFF.

This clone was counted between two and nine times. The chain employs TRBV7-9 and TRBJ2-7; 7 nucleotides agree with TRBD1. Unmatched junction bases numbered 7, after V lost 3 bases and J lost 5 bases. CDR1 is SEHNR, CDR2 FQNEAQ, per germline (reference sequence). CDR3 length: 14 amino acids. CDR3: CASSFLQGKHEQYF. The CDR3, as DNA: TGTGCCAGCAGCTTCCTACAGGGGAAACACGAGCAGTACTTC.

The chain has TRBV13 and TRBJ1-5; D is unresolved. The length of the CDR3 is 12 residues. Germline loops: CDR1 PRHDT, CDR2 FYEKMQ (reference sequence). Trimming cost V 4 bases and J 9 bases, with 10 bases left between them. CDR3 DNA: TGTGCCAGCAGCTCACTGCGGGGGCCCCAGCATTTT. Translated, it gives CASSSLRGPQHF.

This CDR3 reads CASSLGSGTQYF. CDR3 bases: TGTGCCAGCAGCTTGGGAAGCGGTACGCAGTATTTT. V is TRBV5-4 and J is TRBJ2-3, with D possibly being TRBD2 (5 bases). V was clipped by 0 bases and J by 8 bases, with 7 bases between them. CDR1 SGHNT and CDR2 YYREEE come from the germline V gene (reference sequence). The CDR3 totals 12 residues.

The CDR3 DNA follows: TGTGCCAGCAGCGTAGCCTCTAGTGTGGATACGCAGTATTTT. This encodes CASSVASSVDTQYF. The chain combines TRBV9 with TRBJ2-3; D gene unclear. Germline-derived CDR1 and CDR2 are SGDLS and YYNGEE. V was trimmed by 0 bases and J by 6 bases, leaving 11 bases between them. The CDR3 is 14 residues long. Looking up the rest from reference TRBV9 and TRBJ2-3 gives the full variable domain: DSGVTQTPKHLITATGQRVTLRCSPRSGDLSVYWYQQSLDQGLQFLIQYYNGEERAKGNILERFSAQQFPDLHSELNLSSLELGDSALYFCASSVASSVDTQYFGPGTRLTVL.

The chain links TRBV7-6 to TRBJ2-1; TRBD2 agrees at 12 bases. The V gene end was trimmed by 5 bases and the J gene end by 5 bases; junction bases not matched to a gene: 10. Germline V gene data show CDR1 as SGHVS and CDR2 as FNYEAQ. The CDR3 consists of 17 residues. The CDR3 region is CASSPLTSGGFHNEQFF. The CDR3, as DNA: TGTGCCAGCAGCCCCCTGACTAGCGGGGGCTTCCACAATGAGCAGTTCTTC.

The chain joins TRBV10-1 to TRBJ2-3, with a weak D call TRBD1 (6 bases). Germline lookup yields CDR1 WNHNN and CDR2 SYGVQD (reference sequence). The CDR3 runs to 16 residues. Trimming removed 0 bases from V and 3 bases from J, with 13 bases in between. CDR3 region: CASSESRGQGTDTQYF. The CDR3 DNA is TGCGCCAGCAGTGAGTCGAGAGGGCAGGGGACAGATACGCAGTATTTT.

The rearrangement uses TRBV15 and TRBJ1-5; weak D call: TRBD1 (6 bases). Between the trimmed V and J ends, which lost 3 bases and 3 bases, there was a span of 12 bases. The CDR3 covers 15 residues. From germline, CDR1 is LNHNV and CDR2 YYDKDF (reference sequence). DNA of the CDR3: TGTGCCACCAGCAGTGTCCCAGGGGACAATCAGCCCCAGCATTTT. Translated, it gives CATSSVPGDNQPQHF.

The chain carries TRBV5-6 and TRBJ2-7, with 8 nucleotides matching TRBD1. CDR3 length: 14 residues. Losses at the gene ends were 4 bases for V and 2 bases for J; bases not matched to a gene: 5. Per the germline V gene, CDR1 is SGHDT and CDR2 is YYEEEE. CDR3 sequence reads: CASSPTGQAYEQYF. The DNA for the CDR3 is TGTGCCAGCAGCCCGACGGGACAGGCCTACGAGCAGTACTTC.

This chain connects TRBV7-3 to TRBJ2-7; TRBD1 matches at 9 bases. The germline gives CDR1 SGHTA, CDR2 FQGTGA. The CDR3 is made up of 13 amino acids. Losses at the gene ends were 3 bases for V and 5 bases for J; bases not matched to a gene: 2. CDR3 residues: CASSFDRGNEQYF. DNA for the CDR3: TGTGCCAGCAGCTTCGACAGGGGGAACGAGCAGTACTTC.

This rearrangement joins TRBV13 to TRBJ2-5; 11 bases line up with TRBD2. The germline V gene encodes CDR1 PRHDT and CDR2 FYEKMQ (reference sequence). The CDR3 has 17 residues. The V gene end was trimmed by 3 bases and the J gene end by 1 base; junction bases not matched to a gene: 7. The CDR3 protein is CASSLGRTSGPQETQYF. The CDR3, as DNA: TGTGCCAGCAGCTTGGGACGGACTAGCGGGCCCCAAGAGACCCAGTACTTC.

The rearrangement links TRBV4-3 to TRBJ2-3; perhaps TRBD2 as D (7 bases). The germline CDR1 and CDR2 sequences are LGHNA and YSLEER. The CDR3 runs to 16 residues. The germline V and J ends were trimmed by 1 base and 2 bases, with 13 bases remaining between them. In DNA, the CDR3 is TGCGCCAGCAGCCAAGGTTCGGCGGGGGCCACAGATACGCAGTATTTT. Its translation is CASSQGSAGATDTQYF.

The V and J genes are TRBV9 and TRBJ2-1, with D perhaps matching TRBD2 (6 bases). This CDR3 spans 16 amino acids. Trimming cost V 1 base and J 4 bases, with 15 bases left between them. Per the germline V gene, CDR1 is SGDLS and CDR2 is YYNGEE. Here the CDR3 DNA reads TGTGCCAGCAGCGTATATGGAGGGCCCCCTTACAATGAGCAGTTCTTC. Its protein product is CASSVYGGPPYNEQFF.